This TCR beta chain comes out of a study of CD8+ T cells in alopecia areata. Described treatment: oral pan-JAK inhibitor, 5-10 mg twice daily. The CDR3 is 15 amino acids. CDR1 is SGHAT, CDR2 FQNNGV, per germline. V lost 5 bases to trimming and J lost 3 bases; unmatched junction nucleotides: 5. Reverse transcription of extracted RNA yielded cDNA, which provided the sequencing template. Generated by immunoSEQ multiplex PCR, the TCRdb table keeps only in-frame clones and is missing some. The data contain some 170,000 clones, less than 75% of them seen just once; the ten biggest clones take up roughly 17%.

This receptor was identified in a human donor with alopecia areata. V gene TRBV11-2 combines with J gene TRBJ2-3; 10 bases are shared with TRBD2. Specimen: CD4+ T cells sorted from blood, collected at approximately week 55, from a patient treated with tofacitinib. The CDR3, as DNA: TGTGCCAGCAGCATAACTAGCGGGGTGACAGATACGCAGTATTTT. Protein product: CASSITSGVTDTQYF.